Included here is one T cell receptor (beta chain) sequence, with context. The antigen it binds to is not known. No per-base quality is available; no much larger clone lies one base away. This record belongs to a study of T cell changes during pregnancy in multiple sclerosis (dated by TCRdb to about 2019). Concerning the study at large: The study looked at changes in the T cell repertoire across pregnancy in women with multiple sclerosis.

V is reduced by 1 base and J by 8 bases, leaving a spacing of 12 bases between them. Looking up the germline V gene yields CDR1 MGHDK and CDR2 SYGVNS. The CDR3 starts with the cysteine, ends with the phenylalanine, and has 14 residues. The entry retains the CDR3 DNA only, 42 bases that are in frame from base 1. The library relied on the immunoSEQ multiplex PCR assay. Not all clones reach the TCRdb copy of this immuneACCESS table, which keeps in-frame sequences only. Checked studies attribute under half of the gap to unresolved V genes and leave the rest unexplained. The sample records tens of thousands of clones, more than 85% of which are singletons. 0.43% of the sample belongs to the ten largest clones.

Recombination joined TRBV25-1 with TRBJ1-3, with TRBD1 tentatively as D gene (5 bases match). The sequenced sample was CD4+ T cells from peripheral blood mononuclear cells, obtained in the third trimester of pregnancy. The TCR was taken from a female donor in good health, enrolled as a control in a pregnancy study. The CDR3 is CASSELGGRDTIYF. The nucleotide sequence reads as follows: TGTGCCAGCAGTGAATTGGGGGGACGGGACACCATATATTTT. The reference TRBV25-1 and TRBJ1-3 proteins fill in what lies around the CDR3, so the full variable domain reads EADIYQTPRYLVIGTGKKITLECSQTMGHDKMYWYQQDPGMELHLIHYSYGVNSTEKGDLSSESTVSRIRTEHFPLTLESARPSHTSQYLCASSELGGRDTIYFGEGSWLTVV.